This T cell receptor (beta chain) was sequenced in a study of T-cell memory formation after mild COVID-19. Overall study context: TCR clusters were mostly donor specific.

The study's findings and limits: Contracting CD8+ clones were enriched in EMRA, CD4+ mainly in CM and EM. Pre-infection memory held some responding clones, suggesting pre-existing cross-reactive T cells responded.

In its sample, this clonotype was seen many times. Its antigen remains unidentified. A 5'RACE reaction primed in the constant segment made cDNA libraries of TCR alpha and TCR beta, and these carried sample barcodes and UMIs. TCRdb called the 5' RACE reads again in MiXCR, with one record for every CDR3 protein. The data show about 400,000 distinct CDR3 sequences, about 15% seen once. The receptor was isolated from a man aged 18 to 30 who had mild COVID-19 (a few samples of this study predate the infection). Cell type and time point are not known. Sequenced input: PBMCs or a T cell subset sorted from them (not recorded which).

In DNA form, the CDR3 reads TGCGCCAGCAGCTCCAGGACTAGTTCTGAGACCCAGTACTTC. Protein product: CASSSRTSSETQYF. V is TRBV5-1 and J is TRBJ2-5; 7 positions match TRBD2. The CDR3 is 14 amino acids. The ends lost 3 bases at V and 5 bases at J; junction bases unmatched: 7. Germline V gene data show CDR1 as SGHRS and CDR2 as YFSETQ.